This T cell receptor (beta chain) stems from a study of cytomegalovirus exposure and HLA in healthy donors. In the PCR, 60 Vbeta and 13 Jbeta primers were used. Sequencing used immunoSEQ multiplex PCR; TCRdb keeps in-frame clones, though not all of them. Among some 130,000 clones listed, around 86% were seen once. The germline V gene encodes CDR1 SGDLS and CDR2 YYNGEE. V shed 4 bases and J shed 5 bases, with 18 bases lying between them. This CDR3 is built from 15 residues. Worth noting for this clone: Its specificity is unknown.

Notes on the study in general: What a later analysis reportedly showed was that an Asian-associated ancestry cluster had fewer N-insertions than the roughly 670-donor mean.

The sequence came from a man aged 18-30 years in good health and CMV-seronegative. The chain carries TRBV9 and TRBJ2-5; D might be TRBD1 (6 bases). Material: PBMCs. CDR3 residues: CASSSRGGPRETQYF. CDR3 DNA sequence: TGTGCCAGCAGCTCCCGTGGGGGCCCAAGGGAGACCCAGTACTTC.